This entry describes one T cell receptor beta chain. The antigen remains unidentified. One junction end does not reproduce the germline sequence, and a read error may be involved. TCRdb reanalysed the reads using MiXCR and keeps one entry per CDR3 protein. The table records hundreds of thousands of distinct CDR3 sequences, roughly 46% of them present only once. The sample originates from a study of T cell repertoires in cytomegalovirus infection. About the research overall: Peptides in the study included HLA-C-restricted and HLA-B-restricted CMV epitopes. Based on public TCR beta signatures, there were indications of CMV infection and of a matching HLA type.

Study-wide points: Cumulative public TCR beta family frequency identified CMV carriers with the relevant HLA.

Germline V gene sequence: CDR1 MGHRA, CDR2 YSYEKL. This CDR3 has 15 residues. The sequences come from cultured PBMCs, collected from culture after CMV antigen stimulation. The TCR originated in a human donor in good health (CMV status not recorded). Some clones in this sample may be carry-over from other donors' samples. V usage is TRBV4-1 and J usage is TRBJ2-5, with D uncertain. The CDR3 DNA is TGCGCCAGCAGACAAGATAGCTACAAACAAGAGACCCAGTACTTC. Protein: CASRQDSYKQETQYF.